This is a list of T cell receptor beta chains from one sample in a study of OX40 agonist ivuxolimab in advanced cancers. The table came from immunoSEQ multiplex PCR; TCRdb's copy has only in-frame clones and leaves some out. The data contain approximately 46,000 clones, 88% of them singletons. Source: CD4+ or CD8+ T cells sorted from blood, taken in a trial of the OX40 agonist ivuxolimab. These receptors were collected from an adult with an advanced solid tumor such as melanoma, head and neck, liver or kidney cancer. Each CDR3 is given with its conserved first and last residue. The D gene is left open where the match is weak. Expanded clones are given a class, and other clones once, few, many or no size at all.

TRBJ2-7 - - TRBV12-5 TGTGCTAGTGGTTTGGGGACAGTTTACGAGCAGTACTTC CASGLGTVYEQYF
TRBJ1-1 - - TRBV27 TGTGCCAGCAGTTTATTTAACGGTAATGAAGCTTTCTTT CASSLFNGNEAFF
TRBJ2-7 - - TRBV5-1 TGCGCCAGCAGCTTGTCGGGGCAGGGGTCCTACGAGCAGTACTTC CASSLSGQGSYEQYF
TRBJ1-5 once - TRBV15 TGTGCCACCAGCAGAGATACAACGGAAGGTAATCAGCCCCAGCATTTT CATSRDTTEGNQPQHF
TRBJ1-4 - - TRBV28 TGTGCCAGCAGTTTTAGGAGGAATGAAAAACTGTTTTTT CASSFRRNEKLFF
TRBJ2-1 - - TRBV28 TGTGCCAGCAGTGAGCGAGCTGGCAATGAGCAGTTCTTC CASSERAGNEQFF
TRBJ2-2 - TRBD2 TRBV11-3 TGTGCCAGCAGCTTAGGAAGCGGGGGGCGCACCGGGGAGCTGTTTTTT CASSLGSGGRTGELFF
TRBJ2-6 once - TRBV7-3 TGTGCCAGCAGCTTAATCGGGAGCTCTGGGGCCAACGTCCTGACTTTC CASSLIGSSGANVLTF
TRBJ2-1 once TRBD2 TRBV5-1 TGCGCCAGCAGCGACGGGACTAGCGGGGAGAATGAGCAGTTCTTC CASSDGTSGENEQFF
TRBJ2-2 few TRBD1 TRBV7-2 TGTGCCAGCAGCTTCGGGACAGCTAACACCGGGGAGCTGTTTTTT CASSFGTANTGELFF
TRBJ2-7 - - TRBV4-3 TGCGCCAGCAGCCAGGCCCGGTGGGGCGAGCAGTACTTC CASSQARWGEQYF